A selection of T cell receptor beta chains follows, all from one sample in a study of cytomegalovirus exposure and HLA in healthy donors. Method: immunoSEQ multiplex PCR; TCRdb's copy keeps in-frame clones and lacks some. The table lists approximately 240,000 clones, about 80% of them singletons, with 0.5% to 0.7% in the top ten. The sample taken for sequencing was PBMCs. These receptors were collected from a woman aged 40 to 50 in good health and CMV-seronegative. CDR3s include the opening cysteine and the closing phenylalanine or tryptophan. The D gene is left open where the match is weak. Rows give clone size only sometimes, using once, few, many, or a class for an expanded clone.

>NA|TRBJ2-2|TRBD2|TRBV6-1
TGTGCCAGCATAACGGGGGGGCGCACCGGGGAGCTGTTTTTT
CASITGGRTGELFF
>few|TRBJ2-5|TRBD1|TRBV7-8
TGTGCCAGCAGCTTATTTGGCAGGGGGCGAGAGACCCAGTACTTC
CASSLFGRGRETQYF
>NA|TRBJ1-1|NA|TRBV20-1
TGCAGTGCTTTGAGGGCTGAAGCTTTCTTT
CSALRAEAFF
>NA|TRBJ1-6|NA|TRBV30
TGTGCCTGGCAACAGATTTTCTATAATTCACCCCTCCACTTT
CAWQQIFYNSPLHF
>NA|TRBJ1-5|NA|TRBV15
TGTGCCACCAGCAGAGCTAAGTGGAATCAGCCCCAGCATTTT
CATSRAKWNQPQHF
>NA|TRBJ2-7|NA|TRBV15
TGTGCCACCAGCACACAGGGCCACGAGCAGTACTTC
CATSTQGHEQYF
>NA|TRBJ2-5|NA|TRBV19
TGTGCCAGTAACCCGGGCAGGGGTCGAGAGACCCAGTACTTC
CASNPGRGRETQYF
>NA|TRBJ1-6|NA|TRBV2
TGTGCCAGCAGGAATCTAAAACAGGGTCGGTGGTCACCCCTCCACTTT
CASRNLKQGRWSPLHF
>NA|TRBJ1-1|NA|TRBV15
TGTGCCACCAGCGAGGGGGGGCGGAACACTGAAGCTTTCTTT
CATSEGGRNTEAFF
>NA|TRBJ2-1|NA|TRBV4-1
TGCGCCAGCAGTTGGGGGGACGGCAGCTCCTACAATGAGCAGTTCTTC
CASSWGDGSSYNEQFF
>NA|TRBJ1-3|NA|TRBV7-2
TGTGCCAGCAGCCACAGTTCCTCTGGAAACACCATATATTTT
CASSHSSSGNTIYF
>NA|TRBJ1-1|NA|TRBV5-1
TGCGCCAGCAGCTTCCCCGACAGTGAAGCTTTCTTT
CASSFPDSEAFF
>once|TRBJ1-1|NA|TRBV6-1
TGTGCCAGCAGTGGAGATACCCCCTCGTGGAGCACTGAAGCTTTCTTT
CASSGDTPSWSTEAFF
>NA|TRBJ2-7|TRBD1|TRBV29-1
TGCAGCGTTACCTCCCGGGACAGGGTCGCCTACGAGCAGTACTTC
CSVTSRDRVAYEQYF
>NA|TRBJ1-1|NA|TRBV29-1
TGCAGCGTCCATAGGGGTGGGGGGGGGAGCCCTGAAGCTTTCTTT
CSVHRGGGGSPEAFF
>NA|TRBJ1-3|TRBD1|TRBV11-3
TGTGCCAGCAGTTTGGACAGGATCTACTCTGGAAACACCATATATTTT
CASSLDRIYSGNTIYF
>NA|TRBJ2-3|NA|TRBV11-2
TGTGCCAGCAGCCGAGACCTAGGGAGCGTCACAGATACGCAGTATTTT
CASSRDLGSVTDTQYF
>NA|TRBJ1-1|NA|TRBV28
TGTGCCAGCAGACGTAGGAGCTTTAACACTGAAGCTTTCTTT
CASRRRSFNTEAFF
>NA|TRBJ1-4|TRBD1|TRBV5-4
TGTGCCAGCAGTGACGGGACAGCTAATGAAAAACTGTTTTTT
CASSDGTANEKLFF
>NA|TRBJ1-1|NA|TRBV2
TGTGCCAGCCGGGTAAAGGGCGGAGGGACTGAAGCTTTCTTT
CASRVKGGGTEAFF
>NA|TRBJ1-4|TRBD1|TRBV2
TGTGCCAACGGGGACAGGGGGGTGGAAAAACTGTTTTTT
CANGDRGVEKLFF
>NA|TRBJ1-2|TRBD1|TRBV5-4
TGTGCCAGCAGCTTGACAGGGGAGCGTATCTATGGCTACACCTTC
CASSLTGERIYGYTF
>NA|TRBJ2-2|TRBD2|TRBV5-1
TGCGCCAGCAGCTGGGGACTAGCGGGGAACAACACCGGGGAGCTGTTTTTT
CASSWGLAGNNTGELFF
>NA|TRBJ2-7|TRBD1|TRBV15
TGTGCCACCAGCGCCGGGACAGGGTTTTCCTACGAGCAGTACTTC
CATSAGTGFSYEQYF
>NA|TRBJ2-7|NA|TRBV19
TGTGCCAGGCCCCCCCCCGGTAGCTACGAGCAGTACTTC
CARPPPGSYEQYF
>NA|TRBJ1-2|NA|TRBV7-3
TGTGCCAGCAGCTTAGGCAGCAGGTCCAGGAAAGCTAACTATGGCTACACCTTC
CASSLGSRSRKANYGYTF
>NA|TRBJ1-2|NA|TRBV7-9
TGTGCCAGCAGCTTGGGCGGGGGCGGCTACACCTTC
CASSLGGGGYTF
>NA|TRBJ2-3|TRBD1|TRBV29-1
TGCAGCGTTGTGCAGGCAGGGGGCGGCACAGATACGCAGTATTTT
CSVVQAGGGTDTQYF
>NA|TRBJ1-2|NA|TRBV6-1
TGTGCCAGCAGCGAGAAGGGGACACTCTATGGCTACACCTTC
CASSEKGTLYGYTF